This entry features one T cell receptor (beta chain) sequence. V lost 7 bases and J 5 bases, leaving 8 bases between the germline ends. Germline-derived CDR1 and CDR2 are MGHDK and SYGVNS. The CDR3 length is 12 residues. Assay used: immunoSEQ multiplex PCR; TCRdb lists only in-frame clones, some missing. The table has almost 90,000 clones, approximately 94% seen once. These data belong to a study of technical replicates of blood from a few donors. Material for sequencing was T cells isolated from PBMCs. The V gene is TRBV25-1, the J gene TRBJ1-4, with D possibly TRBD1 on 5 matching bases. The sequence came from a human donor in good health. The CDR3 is CASMGLNEKLFF. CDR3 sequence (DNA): TGTGCCAGCATGGGACTAAATGAAAAACTGTTTTTT.